This is a list of T cell receptor beta chains from one sample in a study of Ad26.COV2.S vaccination and SARS-CoV-2 variants. Assay used: immunoSEQ multiplex PCR; TCRdb lists only in-frame clones, some missing. The sample yields some 250,000 clones, more than 75% seen once. Specimen: peripheral blood, collected in a trial of Ad26.COV2.S vaccine versus placebo. The receptors were gathered from a person between 18 and 60 years old who received the Ad26.COV2.S COVID-19 vaccine or a placebo. Both conserved end residues are part of each CDR3. D genes are given only for firm matches. Where a row states a size, it is once, few, many or the class of an expanded clone; other rows omit it.

. 15 TRBD1 TRBJ2-7 TRBV5-1 TGCGCCAGCAGCTTGGAGGGGACAGCACCCTACGAGCAGTACTTC CASSLEGTAPYEQYF
. 13 TRBD1 TRBJ1-1 TRBV6-2/TRBV6-3 TGTGCCAGCAGTTACTCGAGGGGGCCCCGTGCTTTCTTT CASSYSRGPRAFF
once 17 . TRBJ1-6 TRBV5-6 TGTGCCAGCAGCTTGGGGCCGGGACTCTCCTATAATTCACCCCTCCACTTT CASSLGPGLSYNSPLHF
once 14 . TRBJ2-2 TRBV6-5 TGTGCCAGCATGACGGGGGCGGTCACCGGGGAGCTGTTTTTT CASMTGAVTGELFF
. 16 . TRBJ1-2 TRBV4-3 TGCGCCAGCAGCCAAGATTACCCGGGGGCTAGCTATGGCTACACCTTC CASSQDYPGASYGYTF
. 14 TRBD2 TRBJ2-3 TRBV11-3 TGTGCCAGCAGCTCTAGCGGGAGCACAGATACGCAGTATTTT CASSSSGSTDTQYF
. 18 TRBD2 TRBJ2-1 TRBV5-1 TGCGCCAGCAGCCCAGTCGGACTAGCCATCCTACAATACAATGAGCAGTTCTTC CASSPVGLAILQYNEQFF
. 13 TRBD2 TRBJ2-2 TRBV6-4 TGTGCCAGCAGCGGACTAGCGAACGGGGAGCTGTTTTTT CASSGLANGELFF
. 14 . TRBJ2-1 TRBV15 TGTGCCACCAGCAGAGACGGCGGAAACAATGAGCAGTTCTTC CATSRDGGNNEQFF
. 15 . TRBJ2-6 TRBV3-1/TRBV3-2 TGTGCCAGCAGCCGGGAGTATCTCGGGGCCAACGTCCTGACTTTC CASSREYLGANVLTF
. 12 . TRBJ1-3 TRBV7-2 TGTGCCAGCAGGTCTAATGGAAACACCATATATTTT CASRSNGNTIYF
. 14 . TRBJ2-7 TRBV5-5 TGTGCCAGCAGCTTGTTTGAGACCACCTACGAGCAGTACTTC CASSLFETTYEQYF
. 9 . TRBJ1-4 TRBV21-1 TGTGCCAACAATGAAAAACTGTTTTTT CANNEKLFF
once 13 . TRBJ2-3 TRBV6-5 TGTGCCAGCAGGGGGACTAGCACAGATACGCAGTATTTT CASRGTSTDTQYF